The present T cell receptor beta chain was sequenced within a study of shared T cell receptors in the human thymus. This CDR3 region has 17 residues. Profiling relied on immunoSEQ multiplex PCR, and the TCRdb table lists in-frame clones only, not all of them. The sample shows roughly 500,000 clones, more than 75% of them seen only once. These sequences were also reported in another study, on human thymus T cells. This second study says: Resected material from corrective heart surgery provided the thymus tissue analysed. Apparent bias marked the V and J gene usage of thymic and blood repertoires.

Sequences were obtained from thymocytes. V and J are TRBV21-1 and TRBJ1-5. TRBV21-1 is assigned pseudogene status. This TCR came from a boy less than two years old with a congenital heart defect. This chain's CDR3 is CASSKEVGLRGNQPQHF. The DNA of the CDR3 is TGTGCCAGCAGCAAAGAGGTGGGTCTTCGGGGCAATCAGCCCCAGCATTTT.